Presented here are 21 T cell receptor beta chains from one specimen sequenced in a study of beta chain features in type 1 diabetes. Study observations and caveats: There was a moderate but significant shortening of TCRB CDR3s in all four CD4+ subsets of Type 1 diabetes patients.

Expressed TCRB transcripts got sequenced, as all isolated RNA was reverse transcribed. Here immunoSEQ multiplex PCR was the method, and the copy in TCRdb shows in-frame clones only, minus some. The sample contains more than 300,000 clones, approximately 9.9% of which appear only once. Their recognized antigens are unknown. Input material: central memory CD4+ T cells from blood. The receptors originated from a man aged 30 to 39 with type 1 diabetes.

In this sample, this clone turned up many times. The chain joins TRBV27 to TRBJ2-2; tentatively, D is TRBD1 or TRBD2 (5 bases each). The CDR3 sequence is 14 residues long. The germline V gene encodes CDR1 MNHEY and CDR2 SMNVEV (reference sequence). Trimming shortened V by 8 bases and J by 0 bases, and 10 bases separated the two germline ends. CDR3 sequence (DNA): TGTGCCAGCCGGGACGGTACGAACACCGGGGAGCTGTTTTTT. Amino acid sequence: CASRDGTNTGELFF.

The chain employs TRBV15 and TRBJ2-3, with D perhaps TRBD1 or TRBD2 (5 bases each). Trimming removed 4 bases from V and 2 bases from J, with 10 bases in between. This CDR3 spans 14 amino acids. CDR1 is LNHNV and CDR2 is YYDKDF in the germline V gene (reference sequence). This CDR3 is CATSMRGATDTQYF. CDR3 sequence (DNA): TGTGCCACCAGCATGAGGGGTGCCACAGATACGCAGTATTTT.

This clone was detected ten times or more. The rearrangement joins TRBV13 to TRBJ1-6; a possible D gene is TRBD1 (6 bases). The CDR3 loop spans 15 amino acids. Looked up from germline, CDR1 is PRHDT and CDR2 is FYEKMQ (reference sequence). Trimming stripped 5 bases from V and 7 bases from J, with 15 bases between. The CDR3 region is CASSVNQGQNSPLHF. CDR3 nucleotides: TGTGCCAGCAGCGTTAATCAGGGGCAGAATTCACCCCTCCACTTT.

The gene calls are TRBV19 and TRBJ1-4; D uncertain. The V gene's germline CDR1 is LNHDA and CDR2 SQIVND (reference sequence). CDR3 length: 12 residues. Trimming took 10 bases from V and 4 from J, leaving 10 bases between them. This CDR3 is CAIKDRNEKLFF. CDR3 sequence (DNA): TGTGCCATTAAAGATCGTAATGAAAAACTGTTTTTT.

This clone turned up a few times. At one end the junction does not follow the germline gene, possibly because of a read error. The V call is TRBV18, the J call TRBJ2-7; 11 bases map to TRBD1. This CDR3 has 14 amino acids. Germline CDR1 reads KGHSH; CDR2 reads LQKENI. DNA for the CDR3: TGTGCCAGCGCACCAGGGACAGGGGGCTACGAGCAGTACTTC. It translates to CASAPGTGGYEQYF.

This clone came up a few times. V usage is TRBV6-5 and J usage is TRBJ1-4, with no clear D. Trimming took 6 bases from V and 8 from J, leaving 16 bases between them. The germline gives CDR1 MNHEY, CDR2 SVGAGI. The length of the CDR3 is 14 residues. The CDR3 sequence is CASSSRQMVEKLFF. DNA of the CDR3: TGTGCCAGCAGCTCGAGGCAGATGGTAGAAAAACTGTTTTTT.

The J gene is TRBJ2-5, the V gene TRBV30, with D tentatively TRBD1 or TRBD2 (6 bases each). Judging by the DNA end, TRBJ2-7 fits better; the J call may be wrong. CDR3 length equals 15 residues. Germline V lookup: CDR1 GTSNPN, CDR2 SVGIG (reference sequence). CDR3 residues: CAWSLGGSGSYEQYF. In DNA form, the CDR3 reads TGTGCCTGGAGTCTAGGGGGTAGCGGCTCCTACGAGCAGTACTTC.

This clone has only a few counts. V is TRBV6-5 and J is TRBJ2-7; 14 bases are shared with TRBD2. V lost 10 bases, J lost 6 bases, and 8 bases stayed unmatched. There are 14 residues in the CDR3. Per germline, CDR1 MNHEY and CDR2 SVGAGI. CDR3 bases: TGTGCCACGGGGACTAGCGGGGGTAAGACCGAGCAGTACTTC. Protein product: CATGTSGGKTEQYF.

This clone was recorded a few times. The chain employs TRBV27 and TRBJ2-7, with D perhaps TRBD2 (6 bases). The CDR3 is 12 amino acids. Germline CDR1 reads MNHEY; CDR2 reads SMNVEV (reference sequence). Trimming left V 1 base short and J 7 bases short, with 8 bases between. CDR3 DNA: TGTGCCAGCAGTTTATGGGGGAGGGAGCAGTACTTC. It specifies CASSLWGREQYF.

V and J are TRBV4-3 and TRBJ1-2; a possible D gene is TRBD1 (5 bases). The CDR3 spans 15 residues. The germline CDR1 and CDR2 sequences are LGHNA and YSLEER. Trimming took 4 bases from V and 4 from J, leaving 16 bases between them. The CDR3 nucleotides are TGCGCCAGCAGCCCCCAAGGGGAGGGAACCTATGGCTACACCTTC. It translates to CASSPQGEGTYGYTF.

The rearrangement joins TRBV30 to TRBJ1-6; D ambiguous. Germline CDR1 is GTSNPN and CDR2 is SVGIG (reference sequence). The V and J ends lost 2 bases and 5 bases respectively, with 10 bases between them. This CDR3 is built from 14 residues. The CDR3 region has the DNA TGTGCCTGGAGTACCCTTATTAATAATTCACCCCTCCACTTT. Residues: CAWSTLINNSPLHF.

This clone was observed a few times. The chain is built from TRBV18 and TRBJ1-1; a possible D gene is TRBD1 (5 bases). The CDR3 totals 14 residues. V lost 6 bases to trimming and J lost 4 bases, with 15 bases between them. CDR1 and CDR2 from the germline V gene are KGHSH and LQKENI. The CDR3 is CASSSGQGVTEAFF. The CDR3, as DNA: TGTGCCAGCTCGTCAGGGCAGGGAGTCACTGAAGCTTTCTTT.

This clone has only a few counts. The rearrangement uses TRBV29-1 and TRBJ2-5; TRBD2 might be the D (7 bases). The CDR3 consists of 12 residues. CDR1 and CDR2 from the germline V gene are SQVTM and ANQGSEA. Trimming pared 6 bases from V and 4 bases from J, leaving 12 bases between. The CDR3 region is CSVKGGGETQYF. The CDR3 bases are TGCAGCGTGAAAGGGGGGGGAGAGACCCAGTACTTC.

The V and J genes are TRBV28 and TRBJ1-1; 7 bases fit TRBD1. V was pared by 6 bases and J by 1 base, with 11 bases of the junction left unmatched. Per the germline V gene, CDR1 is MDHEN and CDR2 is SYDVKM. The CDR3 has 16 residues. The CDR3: CASSPRTGAGNTEAFF. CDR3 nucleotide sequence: TGTGCCAGCAGCCCTCGGACAGGCGCTGGGAACACTGAAGCTTTCTTT.

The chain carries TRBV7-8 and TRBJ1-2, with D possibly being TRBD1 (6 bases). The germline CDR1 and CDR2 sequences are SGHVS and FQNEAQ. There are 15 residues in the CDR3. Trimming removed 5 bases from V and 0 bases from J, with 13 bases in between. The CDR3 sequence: CASSRQQGANYGYTF. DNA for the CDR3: TGTGCCAGCAGCAGACAACAGGGAGCTAACTATGGCTACACCTTC.

The CDR3 sequence is CASSQDVRVRAGYTF. CDR3 nucleotide sequence: TGCGCCAGCAGCCAAGATGTGAGGGTACGTGCTGGCTACACCTTC. The rearrangement joins TRBV4-3 to TRBJ1-2; D is unresolved. Germline CDR1 LGHNA, CDR2 YSLEER. V was clipped by 0 bases and J by 7 bases, with 15 bases between them. CDR3 length equals 15 residues.

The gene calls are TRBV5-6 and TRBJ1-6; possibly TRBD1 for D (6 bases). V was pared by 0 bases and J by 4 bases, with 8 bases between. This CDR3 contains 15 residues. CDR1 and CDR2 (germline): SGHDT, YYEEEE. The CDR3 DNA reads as TGTGCCAGCAGCTTGGACAGGGATTATAATTCACCCCTCCACTTT. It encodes CASSLDRDYNSPLHF.

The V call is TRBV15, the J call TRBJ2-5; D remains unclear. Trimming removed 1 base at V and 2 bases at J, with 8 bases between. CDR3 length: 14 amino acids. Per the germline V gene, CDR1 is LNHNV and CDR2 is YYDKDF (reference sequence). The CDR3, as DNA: TGTGCCACCAGCAGAGGCGTCGAACAAGAGACCCAGTACTTC. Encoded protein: CATSRGVEQETQYF.

The CDR3: CASSLYRNRENYGYTF. The CDR3 DNA is TGTGCCAGCAGCTTGTATAGGAACAGGGAGAACTATGGCTACACCTTC. The gene calls are TRBV5-6 and TRBJ1-2, with D possibly matching TRBD1 (6 bases). The V gene lost 1 base and the J gene lost 2 bases, with 15 bases spanning the gap. There are 16 residues in the CDR3. The V gene's germline CDR1 is SGHDT and CDR2 YYEEEE.

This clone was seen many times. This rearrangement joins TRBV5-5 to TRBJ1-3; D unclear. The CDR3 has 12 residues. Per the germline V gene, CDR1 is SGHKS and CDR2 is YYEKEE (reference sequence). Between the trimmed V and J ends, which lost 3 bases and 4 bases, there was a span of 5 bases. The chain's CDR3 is CASSSNGNTIYF. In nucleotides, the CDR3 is TGTGCCAGCAGCTCGAACGGAAACACCATATATTTT.

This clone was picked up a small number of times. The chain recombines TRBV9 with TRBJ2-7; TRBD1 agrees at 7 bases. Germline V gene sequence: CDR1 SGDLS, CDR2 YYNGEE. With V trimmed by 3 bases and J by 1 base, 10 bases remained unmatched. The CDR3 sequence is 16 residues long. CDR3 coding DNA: TGTGCCAGCAGCGCCGGGACAGCTGCCTTTTCCTACGAGCAGTACTTC. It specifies CASSAGTAAFSYEQYF.